This passage covers 25 T cell receptor beta chains from one sample sequenced in a study of blood T cell repertoires in COVID-19. Libraries were prepared by immunoSEQ multiplex PCR; TCRdb keeps only in-frame clonotypes and omits some of them. In the table there are 400,000 to 500,000 clones, 88% of which are singletons. Sequencing used PBMCs or T cells enriched from blood (not recorded which). These receptors originate from a woman between 18 and 30 years old who had been exposed to COVID-19.

The rearrangement joins TRBV3-1 (or the pseudogene TRBV3-2) to TRBJ2-5; 11 nucleotides agree with TRBD2. The CDR3 is 16 amino acids. V dropped 0 bases and J dropped 4; count of bases not matched to a gene: 4. Looked up from germline, CDR1 is LGHDT and CDR2 is YNNKEL (reference sequence). CDR3: CASSQDWLAGGETQYF. CDR3 in DNA: TGTGCCAGCAGCCAAGATTGGCTAGCGGGGGGAGAGACCCAGTACTTC.

The CDR3 sequence is CASSPLWGRAVYEQYF. The CDR3 nucleotides are TGTGCCAGCAGCCCCTTGTGGGGGAGGGCCGTATACGAGCAGTACTTC. This chain uses TRBV3-1 (or the pseudogene TRBV3-2) with TRBJ2-7; TRBD2 aligns across 7 bases. V lost 4 bases and J lost 4; bases outside the gene matches: 13. Germline CDR1 reads LGHDT; CDR2 reads YNNKEL (reference sequence). The CDR3 loop spans 16 amino acids.

V and J are TRBV7-9 and TRBJ2-1, with 9 bases identical to TRBD1. From germline, CDR1 is SEHNR and CDR2 FQNEAQ (reference sequence). Losses at the gene ends were 4 bases for V and 6 bases for J; bases not matched to a gene: 7. This CDR3 comprises 15 residues. Here the CDR3 reads CASSSYRGQGNEQFF. The CDR3 DNA follows: TGTGCCAGCAGCTCCTACAGGGGGCAAGGCAATGAGCAGTTCTTC.

The chain carries TRBV2 and TRBJ2-7, with TRBD2 identical over 8 bases. Germline V gene lookup returns CDR1 SNHLY and CDR2 FYNNEI. After removal of 4 bases from V and 0 bases from J, the junction contained 5 bases not matched to a gene. The CDR3 has 15 residues. CDR3 residues: CASSGLSGVSYEQYF. In DNA form, the CDR3 reads TGTGCCAGCAGTGGACTTAGCGGGGTCTCCTACGAGCAGTACTTC.

The sample holds a few counts of this clone. This chain joins TRBV27 and TRBJ1-4; the match to TRBD1 covers 7 bases. Trimming removed 5 bases from V and 7 bases from J; junction bases left unmatched: 13. The CDR3 contains 16 residues. Germline CDR1 reads MNHEY; CDR2 reads SMNVEV (reference sequence). This chain's CDR3 is CASSPSEDRITEKLFF. The CDR3, as DNA: TGTGCCAGCAGTCCCTCCGAGGACAGGATCACTGAAAAACTGTTTTTT. Supplemented by reference TRBV27 and TRBJ1-4, the full variable domain reads EAQVTQNPRYLITVTGKKLTVTCSQNMNHEYMSWYRQDPGLGLRQIYYSMNVEVTDKGDVPEGYKVSRKEKRNFPLILESPSPNQTSLYFCASSPSEDRITEKLFFGSGTQLSVL.

This clone has only a few counts. The chain employs TRBV5-1 and TRBJ2-6; 8 positions match TRBD1. CDR3 length equals 17 residues. V shed 4 bases and J 0 bases; nucleotides not matched to a gene: 6. Germline-derived CDR1 and CDR2 are SGHRS and YFSETQ. This CDR3 is CASSPGQGSSGANVLTF. The CDR3 coding sequence is TGCGCCAGCAGCCCCGGACAGGGTAGCTCTGGGGCCAACGTCCTGACTTTC.

The genes are TRBV28 and TRBJ1-2; possibly TRBD1 for D (5 bases). Germline V CDR1 and CDR2: MDHEN, SYDVKM. With 6 bases removed from V and 2 bases from J, the gap between germline ends came to 10 bases. The CDR3 contains 13 residues. CDR3 sequence reads: CASRMTANYGYTF. In nucleotides, the CDR3 is TGTGCCAGCAGGATGACAGCGAACTATGGCTACACCTTC.

V gene TRBV3-1 (or the pseudogene TRBV3-2) combines with J gene TRBJ1-1, with D possibly matching TRBD1 (6 bases). The germline V and J ends were trimmed by 4 bases and 4 bases, with 13 bases remaining between them. The CDR3 totals 14 residues. From germline, CDR1 is LGHDT and CDR2 YNNKEL (reference sequence). This CDR3 is CASSPAQGSTEAFF. The CDR3 DNA is TGTGCCAGCAGCCCCGCGCAGGGGAGCACTGAAGCTTTCTTT.

The V and J genes are TRBV7-6 and TRBJ1-3, with 9 bases lining up with TRBD1. This CDR3 is built from 17 residues. CDR1 is SGHVS, CDR2 FNYEAQ, per germline. The ends lost 4 bases at V and 2 bases at J; junction bases unmatched: 9. The CDR3 sequence is CASSSRYRGPTGNTIYF. CDR3 nucleotide sequence: TGTGCCAGCAGCTCCCGATACAGGGGGCCGACTGGAAACACCATATATTTT.

The chain is built from TRBV11-2 and TRBJ2-1; 10 bases agree with TRBD1. Unmatched junction bases numbered 6, after V lost 4 bases and J lost 6 bases. The CDR3 runs 15 residues. Germline lookup yields CDR1 SGHAT and CDR2 FQNNGV. This CDR3 is CASSSRTGGSNEQFF. The CDR3 DNA sequence: TGTGCCAGCAGCTCGAGGACAGGGGGAAGCAATGAGCAGTTCTTC. Drawing the rest from reference TRBV11-2 and TRBJ2-1, the complete variable domain is EAGVAQSPRYKIIEKRQSVAFWCNPISGHATLYWYQQILGQGPKLLIQFQNNGVVDDSQLPKDRFSAERLKGVDSTLKIQPAKLEDSAVYLCASSSRTGGSNEQFFGPGTRLTVL.

The V call is TRBV6-5, the J call TRBJ2-7, with 10 nucleotides matching TRBD1. Germline assignment: CDR1 MNHEY and CDR2 SVGAGI. The CDR3 is 15 residues long. V lost 4 bases to trimming and J lost 1 base; unmatched junction nucleotides: 4. DNA for the CDR3: TGTGCCAGCAGTTCACCGGGACAGGGGTCCTACGAGCAGTACTTC. Protein product: CASSSPGQGSYEQYF.

The V and J genes are TRBV6-5 and TRBJ2-7, with 7 bases lining up with TRBD1. The J segment lost 2 bases and the V segment lost 6 bases, leaving 10 bases of the junction unmatched. Germline V gene data show CDR1 as MNHEY and CDR2 as SVGAGI. The CDR3 extends over 15 amino acids. CDR3 region: CASSPTGQPTYEQYF. In nucleotides, the CDR3 is TGTGCCAGCAGCCCCACGGGACAGCCGACCTACGAGCAGTACTTC.

V usage is TRBV11-3 and J usage is TRBJ2-7; D is unclear. This CDR3 is 14 amino acids long. The germline V gene has CDR1 SGHNT and CDR2 YENEEA. Trimming shortened V by 0 bases and J by 1 base, and 7 bases separated the two germline ends. CDR3: CASSLDERSYEQYF. Here the CDR3 DNA reads TGTGCCAGCAGCTTAGATGAGAGGTCCTACGAGCAGTACTTC.

The chain uses TRBV7-9 and TRBJ2-2; TRBD2 aligns across 9 bases. The V and J ends lost 5 bases and 9 bases, in that order; junction bases with no gene match: 10. There are 15 residues in the CDR3. Germline values: CDR1 SEHNR, CDR2 FQNEAQ (reference sequence). The CDR3 protein is CASSDTGTSIRELFF. CDR3 sequence (DNA): TGTGCCAGCAGCGACACCGGGACTAGCATCCGGGAGCTGTTTTTT.

Only a few counts were recorded for this clone. The chain joins TRBV7-2 to TRBJ2-3; 9 nucleotides agree with TRBD2. Trimming at V came to 5 bases and at J to 5 bases, leaving 17 bases not matched to a gene. The germline gives CDR1 SGHTA, CDR2 FQGNSA. This CDR3 comprises 18 residues. The CDR3 DNA is TGTGCCAGCAGCGTACAGCCGAGAGTGGGACTAGCAGGAGATACGCAGTATTTT. It yields the protein CASSVQPRVGLAGDTQYF.

This sequence joins TRBV15 and TRBJ2-7; 9 bases fit TRBD1. CDR3 length equals 15 residues. Germline CDR1 LNHNV, CDR2 YYDKDF (reference sequence). Germline trimming cut 5 bases from V and 3 bases from J; bases unmatched to any gene: 8. This CDR3 is CATSEAGTGNYEQYF. The DNA for the CDR3 is TGTGCCACCAGCGAAGCCGGGACAGGGAACTACGAGCAGTACTTC.

This clone has more than one count but fewer than ten. V is TRBV10-2 and J is TRBJ1-3; D may be TRBD1 (6 bases). Trimming pared 8 bases from V and 7 bases from J, leaving 27 bases between. CDR1 is WSHSY and CDR2 is SAAADI in the germline V gene. This CDR3 has 17 amino acids. In DNA, the CDR3 is TGCGCCAGCCAAGGACGGGGGGGAGCGCTAAGGGGGAACACCATATATTTT. This encodes CASQGRGGALRGNTIYF.

This chain uses TRBV28 with TRBJ1-6; D perhaps matches TRBD1 (6 bases). The V end lost 6 bases, the J end lost 4 bases, and 10 bases lay between the germline ends. Per germline, CDR1 MDHEN and CDR2 SYDVKM. The CDR3 runs to 14 residues. For the CDR3, the DNA is TGTGCCAGCAGAGGACAGAGGTATAATTCACCCCTCCACTTT. Translation: CASRGQRYNSPLHF.

This clone showed up just a few times. The V and J genes are TRBV6-5 and TRBJ1-2; 7 nucleotides line up with TRBD1. V lost 5 bases, J lost 6 bases, and 6 bases stayed unmatched. From germline, CDR1 is MNHEY and CDR2 SVGAGI. The CDR3 is 13 residues long. In DNA form, the CDR3 reads TGTGCCAGCAGTCAGACAGGGTACAATGGCTACACCTTC. Residues: CASSQTGYNGYTF.

This clone was recorded only once. The chain links TRBV28 to TRBJ2-5; D not resolved. V gave up 3 bases and J gave up 4 bases, with 6 bases separating them. Germline V gives CDR1 MDHEN, CDR2 SYDVKM. The length of the CDR3 is 12 residues. This chain's CDR3 is CASSFGLETQYF. CDR3 DNA: TGTGCCAGCAGTTTTGGCTTAGAGACCCAGTACTTC.

This rearrangement joins TRBV20-1 to TRBJ1-6; D perhaps matches TRBD1 (6 bases). Germline V gene lookup returns CDR1 DFQATT and CDR2 SNEGSKA (reference sequence). The V gene lost 4 bases and the J gene lost 7 bases, with 11 bases spanning the gap. The CDR3 sequence is 13 residues long. CDR3 DNA: TGCAGTGCTATTGACGGACAGAATTCACCCCTCCACTTT. Its translation is CSAIDGQNSPLHF.

The rearrangement joins TRBV7-2 to TRBJ1-5; perhaps TRBD1 as D (6 bases). Germline values: CDR1 SGHTA, CDR2 FQGNSA. The CDR3 has 15 amino acids. V was pared by 5 bases and J by 2 bases, with 13 bases between. CDR3 region: CASSKQGFGNQPQHF. DNA for the CDR3: TGTGCCAGCAGCAAACAGGGTTTCGGCAATCAGCCCCAGCATTTT.

J is TRBJ2-4 and V is TRBV24-1; 8 bases are a match to TRBD1. The length of the CDR3 is 16 residues. The V gene end was trimmed by 2 bases and the J gene end by 0 bases; junction bases not matched to a gene: 2. Looked up from germline, CDR1 is KGHDR and CDR2 is SFDVKD. The DNA of the CDR3 is TGTGCCACCAGTGATTCAGGGGGCTTAGCCAAAAACATTCAGTACTTC. Translation gives CATSDSGGLAKNIQYF.

The V and J genes are TRBV11-2 and TRBJ1-6, with D unclear. CDR1 is SGHAT, CDR2 FQNNGV, per germline. With 1 base removed from V and 10 bases from J, the gap between germline ends came to 8 bases. CDR3 size: 13 residues. The CDR3 sequence is CASSLVQLSPLHF. Here the CDR3 DNA reads TGTGCCAGCAGCTTAGTGCAGTTGTCACCCCTCCACTTT.

This chain joins TRBV4-1 and TRBJ2-2; 10 bases align to TRBD1. Germline V lookup: CDR1 MGHRA, CDR2 YSYEKL. Germline trimming cut 4 bases from V and 7 bases from J; bases unmatched to any gene: 9. The length of the CDR3 is 16 residues. This CDR3 reads CASSPGQGFENGELFF. CDR3 nucleotide sequence: TGCGCCAGCAGCCCGGGACAGGGGTTCGAGAACGGGGAGCTGTTTTTT.